This T cell receptor beta chain stems from a study of T cell responses to AZD1222 COVID-19 vaccine. Study results and limitations: Variant regions that are unmutated are reportedly the target of nearly half of spike-specific TCRs.

The method was immunoSEQ multiplex PCR; TCRdb's version includes in-frame clones alone and lacks a portion of them. This sample has around 110,000 clones, with less than 95% found just once. With regard to this clone: What it binds is not known.

This clonotype was sampled from an adult who received the AZD1222 COVID-19 vaccine. Here the sequenced sample was peripheral blood, taken 28 days after the second AZD1222 dose.

The chain's CDR3 is CASSGPGLGLYGYTF. The DNA of the CDR3 is TGTGCCAGCAGTGGCCCAGGACTTGGGCTATATGGCTACACCTTC. The V call is TRBV25-1, the J call TRBJ1-2; no firm D call. V lost 4 bases to trimming and J lost 5 bases, with 17 bases between them. Germline assignment: CDR1 MGHDK and CDR2 SYGVNS. This CDR3 spans 15 amino acids.